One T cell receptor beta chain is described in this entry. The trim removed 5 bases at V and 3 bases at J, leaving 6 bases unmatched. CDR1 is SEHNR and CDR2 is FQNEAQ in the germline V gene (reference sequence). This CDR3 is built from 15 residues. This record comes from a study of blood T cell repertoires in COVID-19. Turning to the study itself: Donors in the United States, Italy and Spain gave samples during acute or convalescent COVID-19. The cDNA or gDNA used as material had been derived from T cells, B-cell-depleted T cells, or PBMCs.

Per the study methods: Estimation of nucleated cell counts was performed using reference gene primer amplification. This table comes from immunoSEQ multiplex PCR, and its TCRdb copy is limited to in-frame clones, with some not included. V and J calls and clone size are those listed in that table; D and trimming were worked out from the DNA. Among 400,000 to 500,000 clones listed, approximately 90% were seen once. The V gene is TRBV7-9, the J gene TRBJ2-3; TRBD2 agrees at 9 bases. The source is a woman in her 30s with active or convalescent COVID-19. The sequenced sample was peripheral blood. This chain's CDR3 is CASSGSGGITDTQYF. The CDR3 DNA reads TGTGCCAGCAGCGGGAGCGGGGGGATAACAGATACGCAGTATTTT.